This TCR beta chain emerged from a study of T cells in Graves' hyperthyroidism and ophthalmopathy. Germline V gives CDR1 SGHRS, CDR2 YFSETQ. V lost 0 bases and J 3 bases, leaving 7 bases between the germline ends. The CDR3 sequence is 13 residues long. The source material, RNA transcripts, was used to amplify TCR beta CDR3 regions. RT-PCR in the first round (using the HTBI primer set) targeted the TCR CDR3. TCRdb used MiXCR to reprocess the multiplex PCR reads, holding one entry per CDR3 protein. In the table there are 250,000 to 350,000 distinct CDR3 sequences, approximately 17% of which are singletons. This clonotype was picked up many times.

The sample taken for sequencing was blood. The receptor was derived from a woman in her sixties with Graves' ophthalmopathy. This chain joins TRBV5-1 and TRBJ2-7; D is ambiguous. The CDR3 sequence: CASSLARGYEQYF. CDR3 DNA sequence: TGCGCCAGCAGCTTGGCCCGCGGCTACGAGCAGTACTTC.